These 25 T cell receptor beta chains were sequenced from one sample in a study of OX40 agonist ivuxolimab in advanced cancers. Data came from immunoSEQ multiplex PCR; TCRdb stores just in-frame clones and leaves some out. The sample lists just under 35,000 clones, roughly 90% seen once, with 30% to 35% in the top ten. Material: CD4+ or CD8+ T cells sorted from blood, obtained in a trial of the OX40 agonist ivuxolimab. These TCRs come from an adult with an advanced solid tumor such as melanoma, head and neck, liver or kidney cancer.

Here the CDR3 reads CATSQWDSHYGYTF. In DNA form, the CDR3 reads TGTGCCACCAGCCAGTGGGACAGCCACTATGGCTACACCTTC. The chain links TRBV15 to TRBJ1-2; the match to TRBD1 covers 7 bases. The germline V gene has CDR1 LNHNV and CDR2 YYDKDF (reference sequence). Trimming took 5 bases from V and 3 from J; bases not matched to a gene: 6. The CDR3 spans 14 residues.

The rearrangement joins TRBV9 to TRBJ1-2; TRBD1 agrees at 9 bases. This CDR3 region has 17 residues. CDR1 is SGDLS and CDR2 is YYNGEE in the germline V gene. Germline trimming cut 2 bases from V and 6 bases from J; bases unmatched to any gene: 14. The CDR3, as DNA: TGTGCCAGCAGCGTGGGACAGGGACCAACCGGGCAGGATGGCTACACCTTC. This sequence encodes CASSVGQGPTGQDGYTF. Supplemented by reference TRBV9 and TRBJ1-2, the full variable domain reads DSGVTQTPKHLITATGQRVTLRCSPRSGDLSVYWYQQSLDQGLQFLIQYYNGEERAKGNILERFSAQQFPDLHSELNLSSLELGDSALYFCASSVGQGPTGQDGYTFGSGTRLTVV.

The genes are TRBV15 and TRBJ2-7; D not resolved. V lost 4 bases and J 3 bases, leaving 13 bases between the germline ends. Germline V gives CDR1 LNHNV, CDR2 YYDKDF (reference sequence). The CDR3 has 14 residues. The CDR3 bases are TGTGCCACCAGCACCCGAGGAGCAGACTACGAGCAGTACTTC. Translating gives CATSTRGADYEQYF.

The V and J genes are TRBV13 and TRBJ1-1; 8 positions match TRBD1. This CDR3 is built from 16 residues. Trimming removed 5 bases from V and 1 base from J; junction bases left unmatched: 9. CDR1 is PRHDT, CDR2 FYEKMQ, per germline (reference sequence). The CDR3 nucleotides read TGTGCCAGCAGCACTAGGACAGGGCAGGGGAACACTGAAGCTTTCTTT. It is translated as CASSTRTGQGNTEAFF.

The rearrangement joins TRBV28 to TRBJ2-3; TRBD2 aligns across 12 bases. V lost 2 bases and J lost 2; bases outside the gene matches: 8. The germline gives CDR1 MDHEN, CDR2 SYDVKM. This CDR3 comprises 18 residues. CDR3 region: CASSLLAGGETATDTQYF. As DNA, the CDR3 is TGTGCCAGCAGTTTACTAGCGGGAGGGGAAACCGCCACAGATACGCAGTATTTT.

The V call is TRBV28, the J call TRBJ2-3; possible D gene TRBD1, 6 bases. V was clipped by 3 bases and J by 0 bases, with 19 bases between them. CDR1 is MDHEN, CDR2 SYDVKM, per germline. The CDR3 covers 18 residues. CDR3 in DNA: TGTGCCAGCAGTTTTTGGGGATCCTCGGACAGAAGCACAGATACGCAGTATTTT. Translation: CASSFWGSSDRSTDTQYF.

V usage is TRBV28 and J usage is TRBJ2-7, with D unclear. Trimming cost V 3 bases and J 0 bases, with 9 bases left between them. The CDR3 has 14 amino acids. The germline gives CDR1 MDHEN, CDR2 SYDVKM. CDR3 DNA sequence: TGTGCCAGCAGTTTGGTAGGGAACTCCTACGAGCAGTACTTC. Its translation is CASSLVGNSYEQYF.

This chain connects TRBV5-4 to TRBJ2-2, with 10 nucleotides matching TRBD2. Germline V gives CDR1 SGHNT, CDR2 YYREEE (reference sequence). The V segment lost 6 bases and the J segment 5 bases; nucleotides outside the gene matches: 13. CDR3 length: 17 residues. CDR3: CASTKGLAGVGTGELFF. The CDR3 nucleotides read TGTGCCAGCACCAAGGGGCTAGCGGGAGTAGGGACCGGGGAGCTGTTTTTT.

J is TRBJ2-3 and V is TRBV7-6, with D maybe TRBD2 (6 bases). Trimming shortened V by 5 bases and J by 3 bases, and 15 bases separated the two germline ends. The V gene's germline CDR1 is SGHVS and CDR2 FNYEAQ. The CDR3 spans 15 residues. As DNA, the CDR3 is TGTGCCAGCAGCCCCCGGCGGAGGGAAACAGATACGCAGTATTTT. Its protein product is CASSPRRRETDTQYF.

This chain links TRBV15 with TRBJ2-7; D is unresolved. V lost 0 bases and J lost 1, with 10 bases in between. This CDR3 contains 15 residues. Germline CDR1 is LNHNV and CDR2 is YYDKDF (reference sequence). The CDR3 DNA reads as TGTGCCACCAGCAGAGAAAACGTAATGTCCTACGAGCAGTACTTC. Its protein is CATSRENVMSYEQYF. Combining the CDR3 with reference TRBV15 and TRBJ2-7 gives the whole variable domain DAMVIQNPRYQVTQFGKPVTLSCSQTLNHNVMYWYQQKSSQAPKLLFHYYDKDFNNEADTPDNFQSRRPNTSFCFLDIRSPGLGDTAMYLCATSRENVMSYEQYFGPGTRLTVT.

In this sample, this clone turned up once. The chain links TRBV5-8 to TRBJ2-7; 7 bases fit TRBD1. With 4 bases clipped from V and 2 bases from J, the junction kept 6 bases outside the gene matches. CDR3 length: 14 amino acids. The germline CDR1 and CDR2 sequences are SGHTS and YDEGEE. The CDR3 is CASSPGTATYEQYF. CDR3 in DNA: TGTGCCAGCAGCCCTGGGACAGCTACCTACGAGCAGTACTTC. The whole variable domain, filled in from reference TRBV5-8 and TRBJ2-7, reads EAGVTQSPTHLIKTRGQQATLRCSPISGHTSVYWYQQALGLGLQFLLWYDEGEERNRGNFPPRFSGRQFPNYSSELNVNALELEDSALYLCASSPGTATYEQYFGPGTRLTVT.

The chain employs TRBV5-6 and TRBJ2-5; a possible D gene is TRBD2 (5 bases). The CDR3 runs 14 residues. The V end was cut by 0 bases, the J end by 6 bases, with 12 bases between. Germline V lookup: CDR1 SGHDT, CDR2 YYEEEE. The CDR3 protein is CASSLAGLAQTQYF. In nucleotides, the CDR3 is TGTGCCAGCAGCTTGGCCGGCCTAGCACAGACCCAGTACTTC.

The chain uses TRBV27 and TRBJ2-1; 8 bases agree with TRBD2. Germline V CDR1 and CDR2: MNHEY, SMNVEV (reference sequence). This CDR3 comprises 16 residues. The V gene end was trimmed by 5 bases and the J gene end by 5 bases; junction bases not matched to a gene: 11. CDR3 in DNA: TGTGCCAGCAGTGGTGCCGGGACTAGTCCTGACAATGAGCAGTTCTTC. Translating gives CASSGAGTSPDNEQFF.

The chain carries TRBV18 and TRBJ2-2; D is uncertain. The CDR3 is 14 residues long. Germline CDR1 KGHSH, CDR2 LQKENI. V was cut by 3 bases and J by 1 base, with 6 bases left in between. CDR3 sequence reads: CASSPSENTGELFF. The CDR3 DNA sequence: TGTGCCAGCTCACCGTCAGAGAACACCGGGGAGCTGTTTTTT.

The chain joins TRBV9 to TRBJ1-1, with a tentative D call TRBD1 (5 bases). Trimming took off 5 bases at V and 7 bases at J, with 18 bases between the two ends. Germline CDR1 reads SGDLS; CDR2 reads YYNGEE. This CDR3 has 14 residues. CDR3 sequence reads: CASSGGGSPYEAFF. CDR3 bases: TGTGCCAGCAGTGGCGGGGGATCCCCTTATGAAGCTTTCTTT.

This sequence joins TRBV10-3 and TRBJ2-7; D gene ambiguous. The germline gives CDR1 ENHRY, CDR2 SYGVKD. This CDR3 contains 11 residues. The V gene lost 5 bases and the J gene lost 3 bases, with 5 bases spanning the gap. The DNA of the CDR3 is TGTGCCATCAGTCCAGGCTACGAGCAGTACTTC. It codes for CAISPGYEQYF.

J is TRBJ2-5 and V is TRBV6-6; 8 nucleotides line up with TRBD1. The CDR3 is made up of 14 amino acids. Unmatched junction bases numbered 8, after V lost 7 bases and J lost 4 bases. Germline lookup yields CDR1 MNHNY and CDR2 SVGAGI (reference sequence). The DNA of the CDR3 is TGTGCCAGCACCCAGGGGGCAGGTACAGAGACCCAGTACTTC. It yields the protein CASTQGAGTETQYF.

This clone has more than one count but fewer than ten. This chain uses TRBV4-3 with TRBJ1-4; D uncertain. This CDR3 region has 14 residues. Germline CDR1 LGHNA, CDR2 YSLEER. V lost 6 bases and J 7 bases, leaving 15 bases between the germline ends. CDR3 DNA: TGCGCCAGCAGTACCCGGGGAGCCGGTGAAAAACTGTTTTTT. Protein sequence: CASSTRGAGEKLFF.

V usage is TRBV29-1 and J usage is TRBJ2-1; 15 bases agree with TRBD2. The CDR3 is made up of 19 amino acids. Germline CDR1 SQVTM, CDR2 ANQGSEA. V lost 5 bases, J lost 8 bases, and 19 bases stayed unmatched. CDR3 in amino acids: CSVPNTTPGLAGGRDEQFF. The CDR3, as DNA: TGCAGCGTTCCGAACACGACCCCGGGACTAGCGGGAGGTCGAGATGAGCAGTTCTTC.

The chain links TRBV6-4 to TRBJ2-6, with D hard to call. The CDR3 has 14 amino acids. Germline lookup yields CDR1 MRHNA and CDR2 SNTAGT. Trimming left V 4 bases short and J 0 bases short, with 4 bases between. The CDR3 spells CASSVTSGANVLTF. CDR3 coding DNA: TGTGCCAGCAGTGTTACCTCTGGGGCCAACGTCCTGACTTTC.

With regard to this clone: A read error may account for a junction end that differs from germline. V is TRBV13 and J is TRBJ2-2; 13 bases fit TRBD2. Per germline, CDR1 PRHDT and CDR2 FYEKMQ (reference sequence). The CDR3 consists of 16 residues. The CDR3 nucleotides read TGTGCCAGCAGCGTAGGGACTAGCGGGACTGCCGGGGAGCTGTTTTTT. Its protein is CASSVGTSGTAGELFF.

This chain joins TRBV10-1 and TRBJ2-7, with 7 bases that match TRBD1. This CDR3 is built from 13 residues. Germline V gene sequence: CDR1 WNHNN, CDR2 SYGVQD (reference sequence). V trimming: 3 bases; J trimming: 9 bases; junction bases outside the gene matches: 8. The CDR3 bases are TGCGCCAGCAGTGACACAGGGGAGCTTCGGCAGTACTTC. This codes for CASSDTGELRQYF.

The V and J genes are TRBV6-6 and TRBJ1-4; D is undetermined. The CDR3 has 15 amino acids. Deletions cut 0 bases from V and 0 bases from J, with 5 bases between. Germline CDR1 is MNHNY and CDR2 is SVGAGI (reference sequence). For the CDR3, the DNA is TGTGCCAGCAGTTACTCGACTGCAACTAATGAAAAACTGTTTTTT. It yields the protein CASSYSTATNEKLFF.

V is TRBV25-1 and J is TRBJ1-2, with TRBD1 identical over 9 bases. The length of the CDR3 is 14 residues. V gave up 1 base and J gave up 6 bases; unmatched junction bases: 3. Germline CDR1 and CDR2: MGHDK and SYGVNS. The DNA of the CDR3 is TGTGCCAGCAGTGAATGGGACAGGGAAAATGGCTACACCTTC. It encodes CASSEWDRENGYTF.

The chain uses TRBV28 and TRBJ2-1, with D perhaps matching TRBD2 (5 bases). V lost 3 bases and J 9 bases, leaving 18 bases between the germline ends. The CDR3 extends over 15 amino acids. Germline V gene lookup returns CDR1 MDHEN and CDR2 SYDVKM. In DNA form, the CDR3 reads TGTGCCAGCAGTTTCTTAGGACTCACGGGTCGTGAGCAGTTCTTC. Translating gives CASSFLGLTGREQFF.